A single sample gave rise to the 24 T cell receptor beta chains below, sequenced in a study of T cells in Graves' hyperthyroidism and ophthalmopathy. Amplification yielded TCR beta CDR3 regions, with RNA transcripts as the source. With the HTBI primer set, the TCR CDR3 went through a first round of RT-PCR. TCRdb analysed the multiplex PCR reads with MiXCR anew, one entry per CDR3 protein. Among fewer than 700,000 distinct CDR3 sequences listed, 15% to 20% were seen once. Sequencing used blood. Receptors originate from a woman under 30 with Graves' ophthalmopathy.

This clonotype appeared many times. The V gene is TRBV5-1, the J gene TRBJ1-1; no reliable D call. Trimming shortened V by 4 bases and J by 4 bases, and 14 bases separated the two germline ends. CDR3 length: 14 residues. In germline, CDR1 is SGHRS, CDR2 YFSETQ. CDR3 bases: TGCGCCAGCAGCGCGGGAGTTGGAGGCACTGAAGCTTTCTTT. Protein: CASSAGVGGTEAFF.

This clonotype has just one count. The chain combines TRBV5-4 with TRBJ1-3, with a tentative D call TRBD1 (6 bases). Trimming removed 4 bases at V and 3 bases at J, with 14 bases between. Germline values: CDR1 SGHNT, CDR2 YYREEE (reference sequence). The CDR3 contains 15 residues. The CDR3 is CASSAAQGGGNTIYF. The CDR3 nucleotides are TGTGCCAGCAGCGCAGCACAGGGCGGTGGAAACACCATATATTTT.

In this sample, this clonotype turned up a few times. This chain connects TRBV5-1 to TRBJ2-7; D may be TRBD2 (6 bases). Between the trimmed V and J ends, which lost 0 bases and 3 bases, there was a span of 13 bases. The germline V gene has CDR1 SGHRS and CDR2 YFSETQ. This CDR3 comprises 15 residues. The CDR3 sequence: CASSLGTGESYEQYF. CDR3 bases: TGCGCCAGCAGCTTGGGGACGGGGGAAAGCTACGAGCAGTACTTC. Drawing the rest from reference TRBV5-1 and TRBJ2-7, the complete variable domain is KAGVTQTPRYLIKTRGQQVTLSCSPISGHRSVSWYQQTPGQGLQFLFEYFSETQRNKGNFPGRFSGRQFSNSRSEMNVSTLELGDSALYLCASSLGTGESYEQYFGPGTRLTVT.

This clonotype was seen only a few times. V is TRBV24-1 and J is TRBJ2-7; D remains unclear. V was shortened by 2 bases and J by 4 bases, with 8 bases between the two germline ends. The CDR3 contains 13 residues. Germline lookup yields CDR1 KGHDR and CDR2 SFDVKD. The CDR3 sequence is CATSDSSRYEQYF. CDR3 nucleotides: TGTGCCACCAGTGATTCCTCTCGATACGAGCAGTACTTC.

This clonotype was counted a few times. The gene calls are TRBV15 and TRBJ2-1; D unresolved. This CDR3 has 13 residues. CDR1 is LNHNV, CDR2 YYDKDF, per germline (reference sequence). The V gene lost 0 bases and the J gene lost 7 bases, with 7 bases spanning the gap. The CDR3 loop reads CATSRDETNEQFF. CDR3 sequence (DNA): TGTGCCACCAGCAGAGATGAAACTAATGAGCAGTTCTTC.

This clonotype was counted many times. CDR3 nucleotide sequence: TGTGCCAGCAGTTTAGGGCTAGCGGGGATCTACGAGCAGTACTTC. Encoded protein: CASSLGLAGIYEQYF. The rearrangement links TRBV27 to TRBJ2-7; 9 bases are a match to TRBD2. This CDR3 is 15 amino acids long. The germline gives CDR1 MNHEY, CDR2 SMNVEV (reference sequence). V lost 2 bases to trimming and J lost 3 bases; unmatched junction nucleotides: 5.

This clonotype was seen ten or more times. The rearrangement links TRBV6-1 to TRBJ1-1; 8 bases are a match to TRBD1. Trimming removed 2 bases from V and 11 bases from J; junction bases left unmatched: 4. Germline V gene data show CDR1 as MNHNS and CDR2 as SASEGT. The CDR3 is 12 residues long. This CDR3 reads CASSELGQAAFF. The CDR3 DNA is TGTGCCAGCAGTGAACTGGGACAGGCGGCTTTCTTT.

The chain uses TRBV4-1 and TRBJ1-1; D is perhaps TRBD1 (6 bases). Germline loops: CDR1 MGHRA, CDR2 YSYEKL. The CDR3 covers 14 residues. With 2 bases removed from V and 5 bases from J, the gap between germline ends came to 12 bases. The CDR3 DNA reads TGCGCCAGCAGCCAATACAGGGCTTGGACTGAAGCTTTCTTT. Translating gives CASSQYRAWTEAFF.

The genes are TRBV30 and TRBJ1-2, with TRBD1 as a possible D gene (5 bases). This CDR3 comprises 14 residues. Germline assignment: CDR1 GTSNPN and CDR2 SVGIG (reference sequence). V was clipped by 1 base and J by 8 bases, with 17 bases between them. CDR3 in DNA: TGTGCCTGGAGTGAGACAGACATCTATTTAGGCTACACCTTC. Protein: CAWSETDIYLGYTF.

This clonotype has a count of ten or more. This rearrangement joins TRBV28 to TRBJ1-6; possibly TRBD1 for D (6 bases). From germline, CDR1 is MDHEN and CDR2 SYDVKM. This CDR3 comprises 14 residues. V gave up 6 bases and J gave up 7 bases, with 13 bases separating them. The CDR3 reads CASSPGEVNSPLHF. CDR3 nucleotide sequence: TGTGCCAGCAGCCCAGGGGAGGTGAATTCACCCCTCCACTTT.

This clonotype has at least ten counts. The chain has TRBV12-3 or TRBV12-4 and TRBJ2-5, with 10 bases that match TRBD1. V shed 6 bases and J 4 bases; nucleotides not matched to a gene: 8. This CDR3 is built from 15 residues. The CDR3 DNA follows: TGTGCCAGCAGCCTGCTCGACAGGGGGCGAGAGACCCAGTACTTC. This gives the protein CASSLLDRGRETQYF.

The chain employs TRBV3-2 and TRBJ2-5. TRBV3-2 is annotated as a pseudogene. The CDR3 extends over 15 amino acids. The CDR3 spells CASSQNRRDQETQYF. The CDR3 region has the DNA TGTGCCAGCAGCCAAAATCGCAGGGACCAAGAGACCCAGTACTTC.

This clonotype was recorded a few times. This rearrangement joins TRBV3-1 to TRBJ2-5; D perhaps matches TRBD2 (5 bases). Between the trimmed V and J ends, which lost 4 bases and 5 bases, there was a span of 11 bases. The CDR3 runs 13 residues. Germline-derived CDR1 and CDR2 are LGHDT and YNNKEL (reference sequence). The CDR3 is CASSPRGWETQYF. In nucleotides, the CDR3 is TGTGCCAGCAGCCCTAGAGGGTGGGAGACCCAGTACTTC.

This clonotype was recorded many times. V usage is TRBV9 and J usage is TRBJ2-7, with 11 nucleotides matching TRBD2. Trimming removed 0 bases from V and 2 bases from J; junction bases left unmatched: 4. The CDR3 has 16 amino acids. Germline V gene lookup returns CDR1 SGDLS and CDR2 YYNGEE. CDR3 in DNA: TGTGCCAGCAGCGTAGGCGGGACTAGCGGTACCTACGAGCAGTACTTC. Protein: CASSVGGTSGTYEQYF.

In this sample, this clonotype turned up many times. This chain connects TRBV7-8 to TRBJ2-5, with 10 bases fitting TRBD1. Trimming removed 4 bases from V and 2 bases from J; junction bases left unmatched: 4. This CDR3 has 15 residues. Germline values: CDR1 SGHVS, CDR2 FQNEAQ. CDR3 DNA: TGTGCCAGCAGCTCGGGACAGGGGCTTCAAGAGACCCAGTACTTC. Protein product: CASSSGQGLQETQYF.

This clonotype was recorded a few times. This sequence joins TRBV27 and TRBJ2-5; D tentatively reads TRBD1 or TRBD2 (5 bases each). The germline gives CDR1 MNHEY, CDR2 SMNVEV (reference sequence). Trimming removed 6 bases at V and 5 bases at J, with 13 bases between. There are 13 residues in the CDR3. CDR3 sequence: CASSYSWGETQYF. The DNA of the CDR3 is TGTGCCAGCAGCTATTCCTGGGGGGAGACCCAGTACTTC.

CDR3 sequence: CTVGTESSYNEQFF. The CDR3 region has the DNA TGCACAGTAGGGACGGAGAGCTCCTACAATGAGCAGTTCTTC. The V and J genes are TRBV29-1 and TRBJ2-1; D possibly uses TRBD1 or TRBD2 (5 bases each). Germline CDR1 and CDR2: SQVTM and ANQGSEA. The CDR3 has 14 residues.

This clonotype has only a few counts. The CDR3 DNA is TGTGCCAGCAGCTCCTACCTAGGACTTCCTAGCACAGATACGCAGTATTTT. Residues: CASSSYLGLPSTDTQYF. V is TRBV7-9 and J is TRBJ2-3; TRBD2 might be the D (5 bases). V lost 4 bases and J lost 0, with 17 bases in between. This CDR3 has 17 amino acids. The germline CDR1 and CDR2 sequences are SEHNR and FQNEAQ (reference sequence). Full variable domain (remainder filled in from reference TRBV7-9 and TRBJ2-3): DTGVSQNPRHKITKRGQNVTFRCDPISEHNRLYWYRQTLGQGPEFLTYFQNEAQLEKSRLLSDRFSAERPKGSFSTLEIQRTEQGDSAMYLCASSSYLGLPSTDTQYFGPGTRLTVL.

Only a few counts were recorded for this clonotype. The V gene is TRBV20-1, the J gene TRBJ2-5; the D gene is possibly TRBD2 (5 bases). Germline V gives CDR1 DFQATT, CDR2 SNEGSKA (reference sequence). The V end lost 8 bases, the J end lost 5 bases, and 12 bases lay between the germline ends. The CDR3 is made up of 11 amino acids. CDR3 sequence reads: CSRNGGETQYF. The CDR3 region has the DNA TGCAGTCGGAACGGCGGGGAGACCCAGTACTTC.

This chain uses TRBV4-1 with TRBJ1-1; unclear D gene. V lost 4 bases to trimming and J lost 1 base, with 10 bases between them. Germline CDR1 and CDR2: MGHRA and YSYEKL. The CDR3 runs 14 residues. CDR3 sequence (DNA): TGCGCCAGCAGCCTCTTTCGGGAGAACACTGAAGCTTTCTTT. This encodes CASSLFRENTEAFF.

This chain connects TRBV20-1 to TRBJ1-5; 8 positions agree with TRBD1. This CDR3 spans 14 amino acids. J gave up 3 bases and V 6 bases, and 7 bases lay outside the gene matches. Germline V gene data show CDR1 as DFQATT and CDR2 as SNEGSKA (reference sequence). The CDR3 loop reads CSALGQAYNQPQHF. The CDR3 DNA follows: TGCAGTGCACTGGGACAGGCTTACAATCAGCCCCAGCATTTT.

This clonotype was seen at least ten times. The J gene is TRBJ2-3, the V gene TRBV2; D is ambiguous. The V end lost 6 bases, the J end lost 0 bases, and 10 bases lay between the germline ends. CDR1 and CDR2 from the germline V gene are SNHLY and FYNNEI. This CDR3 is 14 amino acids long. CDR3 in DNA: TGTGCCAGCAGGATCTCTCCTAGCACAGATACGCAGTATTTT. Protein: CASRISPSTDTQYF.

This clonotype was picked up a small number of times. A read error is possible here, since a much larger clone lies one base away. The V gene is TRBV11-2, the J gene TRBJ2-3; 9 positions match TRBD2. With 6 bases clipped from V and 8 bases from J, the junction kept 9 bases outside the gene matches. The V gene's germline CDR1 is SGHAT and CDR2 FQNNGV. The CDR3 totals 14 residues. CDR3 in DNA: TGTGCCAGCAGAAGCGGGGGGCGATCAGGTACGCAGTATTTT. Amino acids: CASRSGGRSGTQYF. Full variable domain (remainder filled in from reference TRBV11-2 and TRBJ2-3): EAGVAQSPRYKIIEKRQSVAFWCNPISGHATLYWYQQILGQGPKLLIQFQNNGVVDDSQLPKDRFSAERLKGVDSTLKIQPAKLEDSAVYLCASRSGGRSGTQYFGPGTRLTVL.

This clonotype was observed at least ten times. J is TRBJ1-4 and V is TRBV2; no reliable D call. Germline CDR1 and CDR2: SNHLY and FYNNEI. V lost 6 bases, J lost 7 bases, and 24 bases lay in between. The CDR3 runs 17 residues. The CDR3 nucleotides read TGTGCCAGCAGCCGCAACTCCGGGCTCAAGACGTCTGAAAAACTGTTTTTT. It translates to CASSRNSGLKTSEKLFF.